What follows are 26 T cell receptor beta chains derived from one specimen sequenced in a study of cytomegalovirus exposure and HLA in healthy donors. With 60 Vbeta and 13 Jbeta primers, the PCR was carried out. The assay was immunoSEQ multiplex PCR, and TCRdb's table has in-frame clones only and misses some. The sample yields some 87,000 clones, roughly three quarters seen once. The sequencing input was PBMCs. The origin of the receptors is a man in his thirties or forties in good health and CMV-seronegative.

V usage is TRBV28 and J usage is TRBJ1-1; 8 bases fit TRBD1. Germline V gene lookup returns CDR1 MDHEN and CDR2 SYDVKM. The CDR3 loop spans 16 amino acids. V shed 6 bases and J 3 bases; nucleotides not matched to a gene: 12. In DNA form, the CDR3 reads TGTGCCAGCAGACTAAATATCAGGGGGCCCCACACTGAAGCTTTCTTT. This codes for CASRLNIRGPHTEAFF.

The rearrangement joins TRBV7-8 to TRBJ1-1, with 11 bases identical to TRBD1. CDR1 SGHVS and CDR2 FQNEAQ come from the germline V gene. The J segment lost 4 bases and the V segment lost 4 bases, leaving 5 bases of the junction unmatched. CDR3 length equals 15 residues. CDR3 amino acids: CASSSRDRGFTEAFF. CDR3 nucleotide sequence: TGTGCCAGCAGCTCCCGGGACAGGGGGTTCACTGAAGCTTTCTTT. Full variable domain (rest looked up from reference TRBV7-8 and TRBJ1-1): GAGVSQSPRYKVAKRGQDVALRCDPISGHVSLFWYQQALGQGPEFLTYFQNEAQLDKSGLPSDRFFAERPEGSVSTLKIQRTQQEDSAVYLCASSSRDRGFTEAFFGQGTRLTVV.

The V gene is TRBV7-7, the J gene TRBJ2-1, with 11 bases matching TRBD2. The CDR3 consists of 15 residues. Germline V CDR1 and CDR2: SSHAT, FNYEAQ (reference sequence). V dropped 5 bases and J dropped 9; count of bases not matched to a gene: 9. The CDR3 loop is CASSISGGAISEQFF. The CDR3 nucleotides are TGTGCCAGCAGCATTAGCGGGGGGGCAATCAGTGAGCAGTTCTTC.

The chain links TRBV18 to TRBJ2-7; weak D call: TRBD2 (7 bases). V lost 4 bases to trimming and J lost 3 bases, with 19 bases between them. Germline lookup yields CDR1 KGHSH and CDR2 LQKENI. The CDR3 runs 16 residues. This CDR3 reads CASSQGGQTGGYEQYF. The CDR3 DNA reads as TGTGCCAGCTCACAGGGGGGTCAGACGGGGGGCTACGAGCAGTACTTC.

This chain connects TRBV2 to TRBJ1-6, with 9 bases aligning to TRBD1. The CDR3 spans 14 residues. Germline CDR1 SNHLY, CDR2 FYNNEI. V was pared by 7 bases and J by 5 bases, with 3 bases of the junction left unmatched. The CDR3 DNA reads TGTGCCAGCACCTGGGACAGGGATAATTCACCCCTCCACTTT. Protein sequence: CASTWDRDNSPLHF.

This chain connects TRBV19 to TRBJ1-1, with a weak D call TRBD1 (5 bases). The CDR3 totals 12 residues. Germline V gene data show CDR1 as LNHDA and CDR2 as SQIVND (reference sequence). The ends were cut back, 4 bases at V and 4 bases at J, with 7 bases in the middle. CDR3: CASSTGSTEAFF. CDR3 nucleotide sequence: TGTGCCAGTAGTACAGGGTCCACTGAAGCTTTCTTT.

This rearrangement joins TRBV5-1 to TRBJ1-2; 7 nucleotides line up with TRBD1. This CDR3 region has 12 residues. J was trimmed by 7 bases and V by 4 bases; bases with no gene match: 4. The germline gives CDR1 SGHRS, CDR2 YFSETQ. The CDR3 sequence: CASSTDRVGYTF. The CDR3 DNA reads as TGCGCCAGCAGCACTGACAGGGTTGGCTACACCTTC. The full variable domain, completed using reference TRBV5-1 and TRBJ1-2, is KAGVTQTPRYLIKTRGQQVTLSCSPISGHRSVSWYQQTPGQGLQFLFEYFSETQRNKGNFPGRFSGRQFSNSRSEMNVSTLELGDSALYLCASSTDRVGYTFGSGTRLTVV.

V is TRBV9 and J is TRBJ2-1; 14 nucleotides match TRBD2. The germline CDR1 and CDR2 sequences are SGDLS and YYNGEE. This CDR3 region has 17 residues. V shed 3 bases, J shed 7 bases, and the junction held 9 bases outside the gene matches. The CDR3 bases are TGTGCCAGCAGCGGACTGACTAGCGGGGGGGCAGGGAATGAGCAGTTCTTC. Its protein product is CASSGLTSGGAGNEQFF.

The V call is TRBV5-4, the J call TRBJ1-6; 9 bases line up with TRBD1. V shed 2 bases and J 8 bases; nucleotides not matched to a gene: 11. This CDR3 is built from 17 residues. Looked up from germline, CDR1 is SGHNT and CDR2 is YYREEE (reference sequence). The CDR3 loop is CASSFFTGGQMDSPLHF. The CDR3 DNA sequence: TGTGCCAGCAGCTTCTTTACAGGGGGCCAAATGGATTCACCCCTCCACTTT.

The CDR3 DNA follows: TGCGCCAGCAGCCATAAGACTAGCGGGGACGGGTGGACCCAGTACTTC. Translation: CASSHKTSGDGWTQYF. The chain carries TRBV5-1 and TRBJ2-5; 11 bases map to TRBD2. Germline V gene sequence: CDR1 SGHRS, CDR2 YFSETQ. V was pared by 4 bases and J by 7 bases, with 12 bases of the junction left unmatched. The CDR3 length is 16 residues. Filled out from reference TRBV5-1 and TRBJ2-5, the complete variable domain reads KAGVTQTPRYLIKTRGQQVTLSCSPISGHRSVSWYQQTPGQGLQFLFEYFSETQRNKGNFPGRFSGRQFSNSRSEMNVSTLELGDSALYLCASSHKTSGDGWTQYFGPGTRLLVL.

The chain employs TRBV6-1 and TRBJ2-7, with TRBD1 identical over 7 bases. Germline V lookup: CDR1 MNHNS, CDR2 SASEGT. V gave up 5 bases and J gave up 6 bases; unmatched junction bases: 10. The CDR3 sequence is 14 residues long. The CDR3 is CASSTGTAFGEQYF. The DNA of the CDR3 is TGTGCCAGCAGTACCGGGACAGCGTTTGGCGAGCAGTACTTC.

This CDR3 is CASKSQRTYNEQFF. For the CDR3, the DNA is TGTGCCAGCAAGTCACAGCGGACCTACAATGAGCAGTTCTTC. This rearrangement joins TRBV5-4 to TRBJ2-1, with D possibly being TRBD2 (5 bases). Germline V gene data show CDR1 as SGHNT and CDR2 as YYREEE (reference sequence). Trimming removed 6 bases at V and 2 bases at J, with 12 bases between. This CDR3 spans 14 amino acids.

The chain uses TRBV27 and TRBJ1-4; maybe TRBD1 (6 bases). This CDR3 contains 13 residues. V dropped 2 bases and J dropped 6 bases, with 7 bases sitting between them. CDR1 MNHEY and CDR2 SMNVEV come from the germline V gene (reference sequence). CDR3 sequence: CASSLGGYEKLFF. The CDR3 DNA follows: TGTGCCAGCAGTTTAGGGGGCTATGAAAAACTGTTTTTT.

This chain joins TRBV25-1 and TRBJ2-3; D unresolved. Germline CDR1 MGHDK, CDR2 SYGVNS. The CDR3 is 12 amino acids. V was pared by 3 bases and J by 4 bases, with 5 bases between. CDR3: CASSDISDTQYF. The DNA for the CDR3 is TGTGCCAGCAGTGATATTTCAGATACGCAGTATTTT.

This clone was detected once. This sequence joins TRBV19 and TRBJ1-6; 7 bases are a match to TRBD1. Trimming cost V 7 bases and J 6 bases; bases outside gene matches: 9. Per the germline V gene, CDR1 is LNHDA and CDR2 is SQIVND (reference sequence). CDR3 length: 15 residues. CDR3 amino acids: CASTLEGQLNSPLHF. CDR3 DNA: TGTGCCAGTACATTAGAGGGACAGCTTAATTCACCCCTCCACTTT. The complete variable domain, with remaining parts taken from reference TRBV19 and TRBJ1-6, reads DGGITQSPKYLFRKEGQNVTLSCEQNLNHDAMYWYRQDPGQGLRLIYYSQIVNDFQKGDIAEGYSVSREKKESFPLTVTSAQKNPTAFYLCASTLEGQLNSPLHFGNGTRLTVT.

V is TRBV5-3 and J is TRBJ2-5; 7 bases are a match to TRBD1. TRBV5-3 is identified as an open reading frame with a role that is uncertain. CDR3 length: 14 amino acids. The ends lost 3 bases at V and 1 base at J; junction bases unmatched: 3. The CDR3 sequence is CARSSGTVQETQYF. CDR3 DNA sequence: TGTGCCAGAAGCTCAGGGACAGTCCAAGAGACCCAGTACTTC.

The chain combines TRBV5-4 with TRBJ2-3, with D perhaps TRBD2 (5 bases). Germline lookup yields CDR1 SGHNT and CDR2 YYREEE (reference sequence). The CDR3 totals 13 residues. Trimming stripped 0 bases from V and 4 bases from J, with 6 bases between. The CDR3 DNA is TGTGCCAGCAGCTTGGTCGGGGCAGATACGCAGTATTTT. Translation: CASSLVGADTQYF.

A few counts support this clone. Here the CDR3 DNA reads TGTGCCAGCAGCTTAGCCTCGGGACTACCAGGGGAGACCCAGTACTTC. Translation: CASSLASGLPGETQYF. The chain combines TRBV7-9 with TRBJ2-5; 7 nucleotides match TRBD2. CDR3 length: 16 amino acids. The germline CDR1 and CDR2 sequences are SEHNR and FQNEAQ (reference sequence). The V and J ends lost 0 bases and 5 bases, in that order; junction bases with no gene match: 9.

This clone was counted between two and nine times. This chain connects TRBV30 to TRBJ1-1, with 8 bases fitting TRBD1. With V trimmed by 1 base and J by 4 bases, 5 bases remained unmatched. The CDR3 is made up of 14 amino acids. The germline CDR1 and CDR2 sequences are GTSNPN and SVGIG (reference sequence). Here the CDR3 DNA reads TGTGCCTGGAGTGCGGGACAGGTTCCCACTGAAGCTTTCTTT. It codes for CAWSAGQVPTEAFF.

V is TRBV5-1 and J is TRBJ1-2; TRBD1 is a possible D gene (5 bases). In germline, CDR1 is SGHRS, CDR2 YFSETQ. V gave up 1 base and J gave up 7 bases, with 14 bases separating them. This CDR3 has 14 residues. Written as DNA, the CDR3 is TGCGCCAGCAGCTTGTCGGCAGGGATGTTTGGCTACACCTTC. It encodes CASSLSAGMFGYTF.

The V call is TRBV19, the J call TRBJ2-5; 10 bases are shared with TRBD1. The J call may be faulty, since TRBJ2-7 better matches the DNA end. The CDR3 contains 14 residues. CDR1 LNHDA and CDR2 SQIVND come from the germline V gene (reference sequence). The CDR3 DNA sequence: TGTGCCAGTAGCAGGGGGACAGGGGACTACGAGCAGTACTTC. Its translation: CASSRGTGDYEQYF.

V is TRBV15 and J is TRBJ1-1, with TRBD1 matching 7 bases. Germline V gene sequence: CDR1 LNHNV, CDR2 YYDKDF (reference sequence). The CDR3 length is 14 residues. V lost 1 base and J lost 3; bases outside the gene matches: 2. CDR3 amino acids: CATSRGQGDTEAFF. CDR3 nucleotide sequence: TGTGCCACCAGCAGAGGGCAGGGGGACACTGAAGCTTTCTTT. The variable domain in full, with the rest retrieved from reference TRBV15 and TRBJ1-1, is DAMVIQNPRYQVTQFGKPVTLSCSQTLNHNVMYWYQQKSSQAPKLLFHYYDKDFNNEADTPDNFQSRRPNTSFCFLDIRSPGLGDTAMYLCATSRGQGDTEAFFGQGTRLTVV.

V is TRBV14 and J is TRBJ1-6, with TRBD1 as a possible D gene (5 bases). Trimming left V 7 bases short and J 7 bases short, with 17 bases between. The CDR3 length is 15 residues. Germline V CDR1 and CDR2: SGHDN, FVKESK. The CDR3 loop reads CASMAGTAWNSPLHF. The CDR3, as DNA: TGTGCCAGCATGGCGGGGACGGCGTGGAATTCACCCCTCCACTTT.

V gene TRBV5-1 combines with J gene TRBJ1-5; TRBD1 is a possible D gene (6 bases). V was shortened by 0 bases and J by 3 bases, with 10 bases between the two germline ends. CDR3 size: 15 residues. The germline V gene encodes CDR1 SGHRS and CDR2 YFSETQ. The CDR3 DNA reads TGCGCCAGCAGCTTGGGGGACACCAACAATCAGCCCCAGCATTTT. Amino acids: CASSLGDTNNQPQHF.

This clone was seen a single time. V usage is TRBV5-1 and J usage is TRBJ2-5; D unclear. Germline CDR1 reads SGHRS; CDR2 reads YFSETQ. The CDR3 totals 15 residues. Trimming stripped 0 bases from V and 1 base from J, with 10 bases between. CDR3 DNA: TGCGCCAGCAGCTTGGTTGGCAGAACCCAAGAGACCCAGTACTTC. This codes for CASSLVGRTQETQYF.

This sequence joins TRBV12-5 and TRBJ1-2, with a weak D call TRBD1 (6 bases). Germline loops: CDR1 LGHNT, CDR2 FRNRAP. The CDR3 contains 14 residues. V was trimmed by 2 bases and J by 5 bases, leaving 12 bases between them. The CDR3 nucleotides read TGTGCTAGTGGTTTGTCACAGGGAGAGTATGGCTACACCTTC. It yields the protein CASGLSQGEYGYTF.